This T cell receptor beta chain was obtained from a study of beta chain features in type 1 diabetes. Overall study context: Examination covered under 110 million sorted cells spanning all samples. Findings and caveats of the study: TCRB repertoires of naive, central memory and Treg cells appeared more similar among patients than among healthy donors.

Reverse transcribing all isolated RNA meant expressed TCRB transcripts were sequenced. Some clones are missing from TCRdb's copy, which holds only in-frame ones; the method was immunoSEQ multiplex PCR. The table lists about 290,000 clones, under 8.5% of them singletons. This clone was counted only a few times. Its antigen is not identified. The V end was cut by 2 bases, the J end by 7 bases, with 11 bases between. Looked up from germline, CDR1 is MNHNS and CDR2 is SASEGT. The CDR3 extends over 13 amino acids. The receptor was derived from a woman aged 18-29 years in good health. This chain joins TRBV6-1 and TRBJ1-2, with a tentative D call TRBD1 (5 bases). Sequenced sample: central memory CD4+ T cells from blood. As DNA, the CDR3 is TGTGCCAGCAGTGAAACGACAGCTCGTGGCTACACCTTC. It yields the protein CASSETTARGYTF.